This TCR beta chain was identified during a study of CD8+CD57+ T cells in acquired aplastic anemia. Study background: Quantities of DNA derived from sorted CD4+ and CD8+ cells averaged approximately 3.5 ug. Findings and caveats of the study: The study identified almost 30 CD8+ CDR3 sequences shared by patients and controls. Patients and controls were not found to differ significantly in CD8+ Simpson's diversity.

The study profiled TCR beta VDJ and CDR3 using genomic DNA as template. MiXCR, run by TCRdb on the reads, gives a single entry per CDR3 protein. This table has 62,000 or so distinct CDR3 sequences, around half appearing once. Germline CDR1 and CDR2: LNHNV and YYDKDF (reference sequence). The V and J ends lost 3 bases and 0 bases respectively, with 9 bases between them. CDR3 length: 14 residues. In its sample, this clonotype was seen a few times. Its antigen is still unknown. The receptor was isolated from a human donor in good health, serving as a control. The chain joins TRBV15 to TRBJ2-7; no definite D call. The sample consisted of sorted CD4+, CD8+, or CD8+CD57+ T cells (not recorded which) from PBMCs. The CDR3 here is CATSSGVTSYEQYF. DNA of the CDR3: TGTGCCACCAGCAGTGGTGTCACCTCCTACGAGCAGTACTTC.